This T cell receptor beta chain was obtained from a study of metastatic and nonmetastatic thyroid tumors. Study context: Malignant thyroid and benign thyroid patients provided blood and tumor or nodule tissue whose repertoires were compared.

Prior to thyroid surgery, none of the patients had received any treatment. This clone came up a few times. Its antigen is unidentified. General study results and limits: The reported finding was significantly higher TCR beta diversity in malignant thyroid tumors relative to benign nodules, in blood and tumor.

TCRdb re-called the PCR reads with MiXCR. The table shows roughly 33,000 clones, with roughly a sixth occurring only once. The material sequenced was blood. The TCR sequence derives from a female donor with papillary thyroid cancer or a benign thyroid nodule (not recorded which). Some clones in this sample may be carry-over from other donors' samples.

The CDR3, as DNA: TGTGCCAGCGTGCTCTATGAGCAGTTCTTC. This codes for CASVLYEQFF. This chain uses TRBV6-1 with TRBJ2-1; D remains ambiguous. Per germline, CDR1 MNHNS and CDR2 SASEGT. This CDR3 has 10 amino acids. Trimming removed 8 bases at V and 8 bases at J, with 7 bases between.